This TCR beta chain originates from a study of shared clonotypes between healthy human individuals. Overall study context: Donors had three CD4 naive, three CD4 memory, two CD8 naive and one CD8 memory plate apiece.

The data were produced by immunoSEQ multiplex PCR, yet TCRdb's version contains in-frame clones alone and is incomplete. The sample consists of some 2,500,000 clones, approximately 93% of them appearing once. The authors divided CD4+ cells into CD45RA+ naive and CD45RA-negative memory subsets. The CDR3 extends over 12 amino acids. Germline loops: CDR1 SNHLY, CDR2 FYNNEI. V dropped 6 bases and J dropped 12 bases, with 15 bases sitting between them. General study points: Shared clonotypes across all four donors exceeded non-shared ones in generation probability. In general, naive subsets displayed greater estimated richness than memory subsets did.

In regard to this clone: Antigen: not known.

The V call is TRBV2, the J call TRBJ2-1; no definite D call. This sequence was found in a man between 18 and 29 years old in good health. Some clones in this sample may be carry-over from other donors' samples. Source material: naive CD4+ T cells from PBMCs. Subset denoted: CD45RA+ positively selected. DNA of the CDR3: TGTGCCAGCAGGCCCCGAAGGGTTTGGCAGTTCTTC. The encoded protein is CASRPRRVWQFF.